This T cell receptor beta chain originates from a study of blood T cell repertoires in COVID-19. CDR3 length: 12 residues. CDR1 and CDR2 from the germline V gene are KGHDR and SFDVKD. Trimming removed 9 bases at V and 6 bases at J, with 11 bases between. The repertoire was sequenced with immunoSEQ multiplex PCR; TCRdb's copy has only in-frame clones and lacks some. The sample records 150,000 to 200,000 clones, about 88% being singletons. This clone appeared a single time. The sequence came from a woman at least 80 years old in a cohort sampled during active or convalescent COVID-19. Sequencing was carried out using peripheral blood. The chain recombines TRBV24-1 with TRBJ2-1; TRBD1 might be the D (6 bases). The CDR3 DNA sequence: TGTGCCACCCGGGCAGGGGCCAATGAGCAGTTCTTC. The encoded protein is CATRAGANEQFF.